Below are 15 T cell receptor beta chains sequenced from a single sample in a study of T cell clonotyping in hematopoietic cell transplantation. Time point given: recipient sample about 28 days before transplant, after cytoreduction. Sequencing used immunoSEQ multiplex PCR; TCRdb keeps in-frame clones, though not all of them. This table has 65,000 to 80,000 clones, approximately 95% appearing once. The source was peripheral blood mononuclear cells, collected before stem cell transplant. Receptors originate from a woman aged 50 to 60 with acute myeloid leukemia. Some clones in this sample may be carry-over from other donors' samples.

The chain has TRBV5-1 and TRBJ1-4; D is unresolved. Trimming cost V 0 bases and J 4 bases, with 13 bases left between them. The CDR3 loop spans 16 amino acids. From germline, CDR1 is SGHRS and CDR2 YFSETQ. CDR3 nucleotides: TGCGCCAGCAGCTTGGAAATTGTAACGGTTAATGAAAAACTGTTTTTT. This codes for CASSLEIVTVNEKLFF.

The chain combines TRBV14 with TRBJ1-2; D is uncertain. CDR1 and CDR2 (germline): SGHDN, FVKESK. The V and J ends lost 4 bases and 10 bases respectively, with 13 bases between them. There are 12 residues in the CDR3. CDR3: CASSRNRLYYTF. DNA of the CDR3: TGTGCCAGCAGCCGTAACAGACTTTACTACACCTTC.

V gene TRBV5-1 combines with J gene TRBJ2-5; D might be TRBD2 (5 bases). V lost 5 bases to trimming and J lost 5 bases, with 22 bases between them. This CDR3 contains 16 residues. In germline, CDR1 is SGHRS, CDR2 YFSETQ. The CDR3 DNA reads TGCGCCAGCAGTTCACTCAACTTCGGGGATGAGGAGACCCAGTACTTC. Translation: CASSSLNFGDEETQYF. Together with reference TRBV5-1 and TRBJ2-5, the CDR3 gives the full variable domain: KAGVTQTPRYLIKTRGQQVTLSCSPISGHRSVSWYQQTPGQGLQFLFEYFSETQRNKGNFPGRFSGRQFSNSRSEMNVSTLELGDSALYLCASSSLNFGDEETQYFGPGTRLLVL.

This clone has only one observation. V gene TRBV10-3 combines with J gene TRBJ2-7, with 7 bases lining up with TRBD1. The CDR3 spans 15 residues. Trimming took 6 bases from V and 3 from J; bases not matched to a gene: 11. Germline-derived CDR1 and CDR2 are ENHRY and SYGVKD. For the CDR3, the DNA is TGTGCCATCAGGGGGGACAGCGATAGGTACTACGAGCAGTACTTC. Its translation: CAIRGDSDRYYEQYF.

The chain is built from TRBV30 and TRBJ1-3; D uncertain. The CDR3 is made up of 14 amino acids. Germline CDR1 reads GTSNPN; CDR2 reads SVGIG (reference sequence). V gave up 4 bases and J gave up 0 bases, with 10 bases separating them. The DNA for the CDR3 is TGTGCCTGGACAGGCCACACCTCTGGAAACACCATATATTTT. Residues: CAWTGHTSGNTIYF.

This clone appeared once. V gene TRBV5-1 combines with J gene TRBJ2-3; 11 nucleotides agree with TRBD2. Germline V gives CDR1 SGHRS, CDR2 YFSETQ. This CDR3 region has 16 residues. V dropped 5 bases and J dropped 0; count of bases not matched to a gene: 5. The CDR3 coding sequence is TGCGCCAGCAGATCTCTAGCGGGGGGTAGCACAGATACGCAGTATTTT. Amino acids: CASRSLAGGSTDTQYF. Based on the CDR3 plus reference TRBV5-1 and TRBJ2-3, the full variable domain is KAGVTQTPRYLIKTRGQQVTLSCSPISGHRSVSWYQQTPGQGLQFLFEYFSETQRNKGNFPGRFSGRQFSNSRSEMNVSTLELGDSALYLCASRSLAGGSTDTQYFGPGTRLTVL.

This chain connects TRBV27 to TRBJ2-3; 9 bases agree with TRBD2. This CDR3 comprises 16 residues. V was pared by 4 bases and J by 5 bases, with 10 bases of the junction left unmatched. Germline CDR1 MNHEY, CDR2 SMNVEV (reference sequence). The CDR3 DNA reads TGTGCCAGCAGTTCGAACCTAGCGGGGCGGGGAGATACGCAGTATTTT. Translation: CASSSNLAGRGDTQYF.

V gene TRBV29-1 combines with J gene TRBJ1-2, with D maybe TRBD1 (5 bases). The length of the CDR3 is 12 residues. Germline V gene sequence: CDR1 SQVTM, CDR2 ANQGSEA. CDR3 region: CLGVIENYGYTF. The CDR3 DNA follows: TGCCTAGGGGTAATTGAGAACTATGGCTACACCTTC.

This sequence joins TRBV29-1 and TRBJ2-3; D gene uncertain. This CDR3 contains 10 residues. Germline lookup yields CDR1 SQVTM and CDR2 ANQGSEA. Trimming removed 8 bases at V and 7 bases at J, with 10 bases between. CDR3 region: CSFSTHTQYF. CDR3 in DNA: TGCAGCTTTTCTACGCATACGCAGTATTTT.

The CDR3 DNA is TGCGCCAGCAGCTTGGGACGGGGGACAACTAATGAAAAACTGTTTTTT. Amino acids: CASSLGRGTTNEKLFF. The V gene is TRBV5-1, the J gene TRBJ1-4; D is perhaps TRBD1 (5 bases). V was clipped by 0 bases and J by 0 bases, with 9 bases between them. Germline CDR1 is SGHRS and CDR2 is YFSETQ. This CDR3 contains 16 residues. Full variable domain (missing parts from reference TRBV5-1 and TRBJ1-4): KAGVTQTPRYLIKTRGQQVTLSCSPISGHRSVSWYQQTPGQGLQFLFEYFSETQRNKGNFPGRFSGRQFSNSRSEMNVSTLELGDSALYLCASSLGRGTTNEKLFFGSGTQLSVL.

The genes are TRBV9 and TRBJ1-4; D is unclear. V was shortened by 2 bases and J by 0 bases, with 8 bases between the two germline ends. The CDR3 consists of 15 residues. Germline CDR1 is SGDLS and CDR2 is YYNGEE. The CDR3, as DNA: TGTGCCAGCAGCGTTGGAGCCGCAACTAATGAAAAACTGTTTTTT. This sequence encodes CASSVGAATNEKLFF.

The V gene is TRBV11-3, the J gene TRBJ2-7; D call uncertain. The ends were cut back, 5 bases at V and 0 bases at J, with 11 bases in the middle. Germline CDR1 is SGHNT and CDR2 is YENEEA. This CDR3 is 14 amino acids long. The CDR3 spells CASSQQGISYEQYF. CDR3 in DNA: TGTGCCAGCAGCCAACAAGGTATCTCCTACGAGCAGTACTTC.

The V gene is TRBV9, the J gene TRBJ2-1; 8 bases match TRBD2. Germline assignment: CDR1 SGDLS and CDR2 YYNGEE. This CDR3 contains 15 residues. V dropped 2 bases and J dropped 4; count of bases not matched to a gene: 5. The CDR3 sequence is CASSVSGEFYNEQFF. The CDR3 coding sequence is TGTGCCAGCAGCGTTAGCGGGGAGTTTTACAATGAGCAGTTCTTC.

The chain has TRBV7-6 and TRBJ1-6, with no clear D. Trimming removed 2 bases at V and 0 bases at J, with 2 bases between. The germline CDR1 and CDR2 sequences are SGHVS and FNYEAQ. This CDR3 spans 14 amino acids. Written as DNA, the CDR3 is TGTGCCAGCAGCTTACGCTCCTATAATTCACCCCTCCACTTT. It encodes CASSLRSYNSPLHF.

The rearrangement links TRBV6-5 to TRBJ1-2; 10 positions agree with TRBD1. The V gene's germline CDR1 is MNHEY and CDR2 SVGAGI. V was pared by 2 bases and J by 6 bases, with 9 bases of the junction left unmatched. CDR3 size: 16 residues. The CDR3 region has the DNA TGTGCCAGCAGTTACGGGACAGGGGTCTCCGGGGATGGCTACACCTTC. It codes for CASSYGTGVSGDGYTF.